This T cell receptor beta chain stems from a study of CD8 T cells in ankylosing spondylitis. Trimming pared 2 bases from V and 6 bases from J, leaving 16 bases between. This CDR3 has 15 residues. Germline CDR1 SGHDT, CDR2 YYEEEE. In regard to this clonotype: The antigen remains undetermined.

Study results and caveats: CD8+ cells made up the disease-linked clones, which were relatively rare in peripheral blood. Blood from ankylosing spondylitis patients appeared to carry a characteristic roughly 8-variant TCR beta motif.

From the 5' RACE reads, TCRdb called clonotypes with MiXCR, one entry per CDR3 protein. The repertoire holds roughly 700,000 distinct CDR3 sequences, around 17% seen once, with about 19% in the top ten. This sequence originates from a male donor with ankylosing spondylitis. The sample was blood, either unsorted or a sorted T cell fraction (not recorded which). V gene TRBV5-6 combines with J gene TRBJ2-3, with a tentative D call TRBD2 (5 bases). CDR3: CASSFSLVVPDTQYF. In DNA form, the CDR3 reads TGTGCCAGCAGCTTCTCACTAGTTGTTCCGGATACGCAGTATTTT.